This TCR beta chain emerged from a study of Ad26.COV2.S vaccination and SARS-CoV-2 variants. The wider study: Ad26.COV2.S given intramuscularly, once or twice 56 days apart. Study-level results: Among vaccine recipients, spike-specific TCR breadth exceeded that of placebo recipients. Comparability of non-spike TCR breadth was observed across vaccine and placebo recipients.

Sequenced by immunoSEQ multiplex PCR; TCRdb stores in-frame clones only, minus some. The sample holds some 410,000 clones, about 90% seen once. Specified treatment: around 19 received Ad26.COV2.S at low or high dose, single or two shots; several received placebo; per-sample allocation not given. All samples were drawn on day 63, counting from the first vaccine or placebo injection. Wuhan-strain spike was delivered by a replication-incompetent Ad26 vector. As concerns this clone: What it binds is not known.

The material was peripheral blood, obtained in a trial of Ad26.COV2.S vaccine versus placebo. The sequence was obtained from a person aged 18 to 65 who received the Ad26.COV2.S COVID-19 vaccine or a placebo.

CDR3 sequence: CASSQATGYELTEAFF. The CDR3 DNA follows: TGTGCCAGCAGCCAAGCAACAGGGTATGAGCTCACTGAAGCTTTCTTT. The rearrangement joins TRBV4-2 to TRBJ1-1; D might be TRBD1 (6 bases). Germline loops: CDR1 LGHNA, CDR2 YNFKEQ. V was shortened by 1 base and J by 4 bases, with 16 bases between the two germline ends. The CDR3 is made up of 16 amino acids.